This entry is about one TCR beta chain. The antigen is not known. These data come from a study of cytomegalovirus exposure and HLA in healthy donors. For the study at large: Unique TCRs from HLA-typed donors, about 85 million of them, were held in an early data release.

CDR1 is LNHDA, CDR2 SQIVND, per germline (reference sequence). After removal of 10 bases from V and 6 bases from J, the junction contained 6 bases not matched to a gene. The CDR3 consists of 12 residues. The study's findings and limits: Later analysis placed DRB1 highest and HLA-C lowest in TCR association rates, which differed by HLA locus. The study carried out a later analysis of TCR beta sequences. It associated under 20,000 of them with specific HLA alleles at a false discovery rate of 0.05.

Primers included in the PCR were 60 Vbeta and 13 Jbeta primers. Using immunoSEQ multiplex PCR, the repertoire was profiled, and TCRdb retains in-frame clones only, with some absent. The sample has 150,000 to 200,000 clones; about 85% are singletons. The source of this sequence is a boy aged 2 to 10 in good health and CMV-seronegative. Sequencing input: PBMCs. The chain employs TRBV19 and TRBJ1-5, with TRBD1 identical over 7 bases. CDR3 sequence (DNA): TGTGCCACCACAGGGGCCGGTCAGCCCCAGCATTTT. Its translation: CATTGAGQPQHF.